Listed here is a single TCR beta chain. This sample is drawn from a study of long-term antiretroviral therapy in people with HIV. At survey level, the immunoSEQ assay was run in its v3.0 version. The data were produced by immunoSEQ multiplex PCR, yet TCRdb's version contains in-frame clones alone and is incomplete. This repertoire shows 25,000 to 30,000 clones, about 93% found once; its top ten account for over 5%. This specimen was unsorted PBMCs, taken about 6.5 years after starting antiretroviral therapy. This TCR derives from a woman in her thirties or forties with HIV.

The CDR3 spells CATRIGQRGGAYNEQFF. The CDR3 DNA follows: TGTGCCACCAGGATAGGTCAGCGGGGGGGGGCCTACAATGAGCAGTTCTTC. The chain has TRBV15 and TRBJ2-1; 10 bases match TRBD2. Germline V gives CDR1 LNHNV, CDR2 YYDKDF (reference sequence). With V trimmed by 6 bases and J by 2 bases, 10 bases remained unmatched. The CDR3 is 17 amino acids.